Listed here are 9 T cell receptor beta chains from one sample, sequenced in a study of cytomegalovirus exposure and HLA in healthy donors listed by TCRdb under 2017. The method behind the library was the immunoSEQ multiplex PCR assay. A mixture of 60 forward primers for TCR Vbeta segments and 13 reverse primers for TCR Jbeta segments was used in the multiplex PCR. Entries here come from immuneACCESS through TCRdb and include only in-frame sequences with V and J called. Some clones fail to appear in such tables; in the studies checked, an unresolved V gene covers under half of the shortfall, and the cause of the remainder is unknown. Within this sample are about 98,000 clones, with about 83% of them counted one time only. In total, the top ten clones hold more than 3% of the sample. The source material was PBMCs. The receptors originated from a female donor in good health and CMV-seropositive.

The chain employs TRBV6-6 and TRBJ2-5; D remains ambiguous. The J call may be faulty, since TRBJ2-7 better matches the DNA end. The CDR3 totals 15 residues. Looked up from germline, CDR1 is MNHNY and CDR2 is SVGAGI (reference sequence). This CDR3 is CASSYSSRRVYEQYF. The CDR3 DNA sequence: TGTGCCAGCAGTTACTCTTCCCGCCGGGTTTACGAGCAGTACTTC.

The chain links TRBV4-1 to TRBJ1-5; D is undetermined. CDR1 and CDR2 (germline): MGHRA, YSYEKL. The CDR3 loop spans 16 amino acids. Trimming stripped 1 base from V and 7 bases from J, with 17 bases between. This chain's CDR3 is CASSQGRSSTFQPQHF. The CDR3 nucleotides are TGCGCCAGCAGCCAAGGCCGGTCCTCTACCTTCCAGCCCCAGCATTTT.

The DNA for the CDR3 is TGCGCCAGCAGCTTGGTACGTGGAGCAGACTACGAGCAGTACTTC. It translates to CASSLVRGADYEQYF. The rearrangement links TRBV5-1 to TRBJ2-7, with D unclear. The CDR3 sequence is 15 residues long. Germline V gene data show CDR1 as SGHRS and CDR2 as YFSETQ. The V end was cut by 0 bases, the J end by 3 bases, with 13 bases between.

The chain uses TRBV29-1 and TRBJ1-2; 9 nucleotides match TRBD1. V gave up 8 bases and J gave up 6 bases; unmatched junction bases: 4. The V gene's germline CDR1 is SQVTM and CDR2 ANQGSEA. The CDR3 extends over 11 amino acids. Written as DNA, the CDR3 is TGCAGCCTTACAGGGGGCGATGGCTACACCTTC. Translation: CSLTGGDGYTF.

The chain uses TRBV19 and TRBJ2-5; 7 nucleotides agree with TRBD1. V trimming: 6 bases; J trimming: 5 bases; junction bases outside the gene matches: 6. From germline, CDR1 is LNHDA and CDR2 SQIVND (reference sequence). The CDR3 runs to 13 residues. The CDR3 sequence is CASRGGLGETQYF. The CDR3 coding sequence is TGTGCCAGTAGAGGGGGCCTCGGGGAGACCCAGTACTTC.

The chain joins TRBV2 to TRBJ1-6, with D uncertain. This CDR3 region has 15 residues. Germline loops: CDR1 SNHLY, CDR2 FYNNEI. Between the trimmed V and J ends, which lost 6 bases and 0 bases, there was a span of 9 bases. CDR3 sequence (DNA): TGTGCCAGCAGACAGATGAGCTCCTATAATTCACCCCTCCACTTT. Translation: CASRQMSSYNSPLHF.

V usage is TRBV4-2 and J usage is TRBJ1-5, with D hard to call. Germline CDR1 LGHNA, CDR2 YNFKEQ. V was cut by 2 bases and J by 0 bases, with 2 bases left in between. This CDR3 has 13 residues. The CDR3 here is CASSQHSNQPQHF. CDR3 sequence (DNA): TGTGCCAGCAGCCAACATAGCAATCAGCCCCAGCATTTT.

This chain connects TRBV5-1 to TRBJ2-2; no clear D gene. The V and J ends lost 0 bases and 7 bases respectively, with 4 bases between them. Germline loops: CDR1 SGHRS, CDR2 YFSETQ. CDR3 size: 12 residues. CDR3 bases: TGCGCCAGCAGCTTGGACAGCGGGGAGCTGTTTTTT. It yields the protein CASSLDSGELFF.

The chain carries TRBV21-1 and TRBJ1-3. TRBV21-1 is classified as a pseudogene. CDR3 length: 13 residues. CDR3 sequence reads: CASSKVRPRVIYF. DNA of the CDR3: TGTGCCAGCAGCAAAGTGCGACCGAGGGTCATATATTTT.